This TCR beta chain is from a study of T cell repertoires in cytomegalovirus infection. Study-wide background: Public TCR beta signatures provided an indication of both CMV infection and a matching HLA type.

TCRdb re-called the reads through MiXCR, storing one row per CDR3 protein. Of 200,000 to 250,000 distinct CDR3 sequences in the sample, about 40% are singletons; the top ten hold about 60%. Study results and limitations: Cumulative frequency of public TCR beta families picked out carriers of CMV plus the relevant HLA. HLA-C-restricted CMV clonotypes gave the most frequent clonotype in two of eight donors.

The CDR3 loop spans 14 amino acids. The ends were cut back, 3 bases at V and 10 bases at J, with 16 bases in the middle. CDR1 is SEHNR, CDR2 FQNEAQ, per germline (reference sequence). This clonotype was counted a few times. Its antigen remains unknown. The sequence came from a human donor in good health (CMV status not recorded). Some clones in this sample may be carry-over from other donors' samples. The sequenced sample was CD8+ T cells from cultured PBMCs, obtained from culture after CMV antigen stimulation. The chain uses TRBV7-9 and TRBJ1-5; D ambiguous. CDR3 in amino acids: CASSLDGGSVPQHF. The CDR3 bases are TGTGCCAGCAGCTTGGACGGAGGGTCGGTTCCCCAGCATTTT.